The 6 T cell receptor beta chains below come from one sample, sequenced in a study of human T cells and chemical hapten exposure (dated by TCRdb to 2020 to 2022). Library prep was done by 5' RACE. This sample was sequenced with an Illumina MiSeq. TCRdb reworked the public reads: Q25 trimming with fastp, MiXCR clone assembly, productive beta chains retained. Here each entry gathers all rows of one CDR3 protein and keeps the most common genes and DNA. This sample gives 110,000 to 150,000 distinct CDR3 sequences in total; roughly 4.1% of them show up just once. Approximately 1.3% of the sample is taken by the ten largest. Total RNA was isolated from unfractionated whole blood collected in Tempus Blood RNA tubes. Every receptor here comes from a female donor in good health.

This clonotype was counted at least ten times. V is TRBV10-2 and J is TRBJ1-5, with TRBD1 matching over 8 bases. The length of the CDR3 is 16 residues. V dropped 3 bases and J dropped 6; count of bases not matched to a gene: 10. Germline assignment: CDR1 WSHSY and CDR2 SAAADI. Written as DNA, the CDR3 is TGCGCCAGCAGTGAAAAAGCTGGACAGGGTGGTCAGCCCCAGCATTTT. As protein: CASSEKAGQGGQPQHF.

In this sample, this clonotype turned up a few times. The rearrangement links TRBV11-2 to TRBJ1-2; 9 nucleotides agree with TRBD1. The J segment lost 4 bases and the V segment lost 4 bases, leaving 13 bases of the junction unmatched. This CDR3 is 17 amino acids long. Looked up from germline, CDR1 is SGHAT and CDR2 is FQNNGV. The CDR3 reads CASSSEPQGAFFYGYTF. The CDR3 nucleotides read TGTGCCAGCAGCTCCGAACCACAGGGGGCTTTTTTCTATGGCTACACCTTC.

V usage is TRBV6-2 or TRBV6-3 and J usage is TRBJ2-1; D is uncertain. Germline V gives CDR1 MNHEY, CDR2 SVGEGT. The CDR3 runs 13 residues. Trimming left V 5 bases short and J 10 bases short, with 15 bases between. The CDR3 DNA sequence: TGTGCCAGCAGTCTCGTCAGATCGGGCGAGCAGTTCTTC. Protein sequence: CASSLVRSGEQFF.

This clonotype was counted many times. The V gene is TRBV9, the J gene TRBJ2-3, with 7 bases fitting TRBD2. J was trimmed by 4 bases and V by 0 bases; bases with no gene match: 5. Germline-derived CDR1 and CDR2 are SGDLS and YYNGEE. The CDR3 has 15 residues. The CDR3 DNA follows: TGTGCCAGCAGCGTAGCGGGGGGTTTCGCAGATACGCAGTATTTT. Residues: CASSVAGGFADTQYF.

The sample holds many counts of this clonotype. The CDR3 loop is CASSQETGGHNEQFF. The CDR3 DNA is TGTGCCAGCAGCCAAGAGACGGGGGGGCACAATGAGCAGTTCTTC. This rearrangement joins TRBV3-1 to TRBJ2-1, with 8 bases that match TRBD2. Germline loops: CDR1 LGHDT, CDR2 YNNKEL (reference sequence). The CDR3 is 15 residues long. Trimming took 0 bases from V and 5 from J; bases not matched to a gene: 3.

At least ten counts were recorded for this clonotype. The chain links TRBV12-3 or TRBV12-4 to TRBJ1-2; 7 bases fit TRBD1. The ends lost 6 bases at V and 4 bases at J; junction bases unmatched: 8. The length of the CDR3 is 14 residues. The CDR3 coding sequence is TGTGCCAGCAGCCCCGACAGGGTGTTCTATGGCTACACCTTC. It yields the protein CASSPDRVFYGYTF.